Shown below are 27 T cell receptor beta chains from a single sample sequenced in a study of blood T cells in healthy people across ages. Alongside a J-beta primer mix, a sample-barcoded 5' primer served in a second PCR lasting about 7 to 12 cycles. TCRdb called the 5' RACE reads again in MiXCR, with one record for every CDR3 protein. This sample carries approximately 1,000,000 distinct CDR3 sequences, 40% to 45% of them seen once, and the ten largest clones take 15% to 20%. Sequencing was performed on blood. Every receptor here comes from a woman in her fifties or sixties in good health.

V usage is TRBV20-1 and J usage is TRBJ2-1; 7 nucleotides line up with TRBD2. The CDR3 loop spans 15 amino acids. Per the germline V gene, CDR1 is DFQATT and CDR2 is SNEGSKA (reference sequence). The junction had 11 bases not matched to a gene; V was cut back by 3 bases and J by 6 bases. The CDR3 is CSASIWDYSGNEQFF. CDR3 nucleotide sequence: TGCAGTGCTAGTATATGGGACTATAGCGGCAATGAGCAGTTCTTC.

The gene calls are TRBV2 and TRBJ2-1; the D is unclear. CDR1 SNHLY and CDR2 FYNNEI come from the germline V gene. The CDR3 length is 15 residues. V was shortened by 0 bases and J by 0 bases, with 6 bases between the two germline ends. CDR3 sequence (DNA): TGTGCCAGCAGTGAAGCTGTAAGCTCCTACAATGAGCAGTTCTTC. It codes for CASSEAVSSYNEQFF.

As for this clonotype: One junction end disagrees with the germline gene, perhaps due to a read error. The V and J genes are TRBV5-1 and TRBJ2-5; TRBD2 matches at 8 bases. Germline assignment: CDR1 SGHRS and CDR2 YFSETQ. This CDR3 has 14 residues. CDR3 region: CASSSGGPRETRYF. The CDR3 DNA reads as TGCGCCAGCAGCTCGGGAGGGCCAAGGGAGACCCGGTACTTC.

The chain links TRBV12-3 or TRBV12-4 to TRBJ1-2; D is uncertain. This CDR3 region has 12 residues. Trimming left V 6 bases short and J 1 base short, with 6 bases between. CDR3 nucleotide sequence: TGTGCCAGCAGCCTTATTAACTATGGCTACACCTTC. Its translation is CASSLINYGYTF.

This clonotype was found a few times. CDR3 sequence reads: CASSLGTSANTGELFF. The CDR3 nucleotides read TGCGCCAGCAGCTTGGGGACTAGTGCGAACACCGGGGAGCTGTTTTTT. V is TRBV5-1 and J is TRBJ2-2, with 7 bases identical to TRBD2. The junction had 2 bases not matched to a gene; V was cut back by 0 bases and J by 0 bases. CDR1 is SGHRS and CDR2 is YFSETQ in the germline V gene. This CDR3 region has 16 residues.

This chain links TRBV28 with TRBJ2-5, with TRBD1 matching over 7 bases. The J call may be faulty, since TRBJ2-7 better matches the DNA end. Germline V gives CDR1 MDHEN, CDR2 SYDVKM. The CDR3 has 14 amino acids. The CDR3 region has the DNA TGTGCCAGCAAAAAGGGGACAGACATTGGCGAGCAGTACTTC. Translated: CASKKGTDIGEQYF.

The chain joins TRBV4-2 to TRBJ2-4; weak D call: TRBD1 (5 bases). Germline CDR1 is LGHNA and CDR2 is YNFKEQ. This CDR3 region has 14 residues. V lost 1 base and J 8 bases, leaving 12 bases between the germline ends. The CDR3 sequence is CASSQAQGRDIQYF. The CDR3 bases are TGTGCCAGCAGCCAAGCGCAGGGTCGAGACATTCAGTACTTC.

This chain connects TRBV10-3 to TRBJ2-7; either TRBD1 or TRBD2 may fit D (5 bases each). Looked up from germline, CDR1 is ENHRY and CDR2 is SYGVKD. The CDR3 is 16 residues long. Trimming cost V 2 bases and J 0 bases, with 14 bases left between them. The CDR3 loop is CAISEGGRAHSYEQYF. CDR3 coding DNA: TGTGCCATCAGTGAGGGGGGACGAGCGCACTCCTACGAGCAGTACTTC.

This clonotype was detected only a few times. The chain couples TRBV9 to TRBJ2-7; perhaps TRBD2 as D (6 bases). Trimming removed 0 bases from V and 2 bases from J, with 12 bases in between. The CDR3 spans 15 residues. Germline CDR1 is SGDLS and CDR2 is YYNGEE. This CDR3 reads CASSVGVRDPYEQYF. CDR3 DNA: TGTGCCAGCAGCGTAGGTGTGCGGGACCCCTACGAGCAGTACTTC.

This clonotype was observed a few times. This chain joins TRBV7-9 and TRBJ1-1, with no clear D. This CDR3 is 12 amino acids long. Between the trimmed V and J ends, which lost 5 bases and 8 bases, there was a span of 12 bases. CDR1 and CDR2 from the germline V gene are SEHNR and FQNEAQ (reference sequence). Here the CDR3 reads CASSAYKGEAFF. The CDR3 region has the DNA TGTGCCAGCAGCGCATACAAAGGAGAAGCTTTCTTT.

In this sample, this clonotype turned up many times. The chain recombines TRBV29-1 with TRBJ2-7; D is possibly TRBD1 (5 bases). In germline, CDR1 is SQVTM, CDR2 ANQGSEA. V was cut by 4 bases and J by 4 bases, with 11 bases left in between. The CDR3 spans 12 residues. The CDR3 nucleotides read TGCAGCGTTGGTAAAAGGGGTTACGAGCAGTACTTC. Encoded protein: CSVGKRGYEQYF.

The chain carries TRBV6-2 or TRBV6-3 and TRBJ2-1, with 9 nucleotides matching TRBD2. V lost 2 bases to trimming and J lost 8 bases; unmatched junction nucleotides: 7. Germline CDR1 MNHEY, CDR2 SVGEGT. This CDR3 region has 15 residues. The CDR3 coding sequence is TGTGCCAGCAGTTACGGGACTAGCCGTTCCCATGAGCAGTTCTTC. This codes for CASSYGTSRSHEQFF.

The CDR3 nucleotides read TGTGCGGGCGGCGGGAGAAAGATAGCCGGGGAGCTGTTTTTT. Translation: CAGGGRKIAGELFF. The chain has TRBV30 and TRBJ2-2; 7 nucleotides agree with TRBD2. The CDR3 contains 14 residues. Germline V gene data show CDR1 as GTSNPN and CDR2 as SVGIG (reference sequence). Drawing the rest from reference TRBV30 and TRBJ2-2, the complete variable domain is SQTIHQWPATLVQPVGSPLSLECTVEGTSNPNLYWYRQAAGRGLQLLFYSVGIGQISSEVPQNLSASRPQDRQFILSSKKLLLSDSGFYLCAGGGRKIAGELFFGEGSRLTVL.

The V and J genes are TRBV7-3 and TRBJ2-5; TRBD2 agrees at 7 bases. The CDR3 has 15 amino acids. Per the germline V gene, CDR1 is SGHTA and CDR2 is FQGTGA. With V trimmed by 5 bases and J by 2 bases, 8 bases remained unmatched. The CDR3 bases are TGTGCCAGCAGCCCGGGGGACTATCCTCAAGAGACCCAGTACTTC. The encoded protein is CASSPGDYPQETQYF.

This chain links TRBV6-5 with TRBJ2-4; D might be TRBD1 or TRBD2, each matching 5 bases. The CDR3 totals 14 residues. Germline V gene sequence: CDR1 MNHEY, CDR2 SVGAGI. With 9 bases removed from V and 6 bases from J, the gap between germline ends came to 18 bases. The CDR3: CASRDPRSGNIQYF. The CDR3 DNA sequence: TGTGCCAGTCGGGACCCCAGGTCCGGAAACATTCAGTACTTC.

V and J are TRBV6-6 and TRBJ2-1; perhaps TRBD2 as D (6 bases). Germline CDR1 reads MNHNY; CDR2 reads SVGAGI (reference sequence). V lost 3 bases and J lost 7, with 10 bases in between. This CDR3 region has 13 residues. This CDR3 is CASSYGGRNEQFF. The DNA of the CDR3 is TGTGCCAGCAGTTATGGAGGGAGGAATGAGCAGTTCTTC.

This sequence joins TRBV20-1 and TRBJ2-5; TRBD2 is a possible D gene (6 bases). The CDR3 has 13 residues. V gave up 1 base and J gave up 5 bases, with 11 bases separating them. Germline CDR1 is DFQATT and CDR2 is SNEGSKA (reference sequence). The CDR3, as DNA: TGCAGTGCTAGAGTGGAGGGCCTTGAGACCCAGTACTTC. It specifies CSARVEGLETQYF.

The chain combines TRBV2 with TRBJ2-5; D is perhaps TRBD1 (6 bases). Trimming took off 7 bases at V and 2 bases at J, with 11 bases between the two ends. This CDR3 spans 13 amino acids. The germline CDR1 and CDR2 sequences are SNHLY and FYNNEI. The CDR3 loop is CASMRGTQETQYF. CDR3 in DNA: TGTGCCAGCATGAGGGGGACACAAGAGACCCAGTACTTC.

The J gene is TRBJ2-7, the V gene TRBV3-1; TRBD2 agrees at 11 bases. The J call is doubtful: the DNA matches TRBJ2-5 better. Germline loops: CDR1 LGHDT, CDR2 YNNKEL (reference sequence). The CDR3 is 16 residues long. CDR3 in amino acids: CASSPLAGVKSETQYF. CDR3 sequence (DNA): TGTGCCAGCAGCCCACTAGCGGGAGTTAAGTCGGAGACCCAGTACTTC.

The sample holds a few counts of this clonotype. The chain recombines TRBV7-4 with TRBJ2-7, with TRBD1 as a possible D gene (8 bases). Trimming stripped 1 base from V and 3 bases from J, with 16 bases between. CDR1 SGHVT and CDR2 SQSDAQ come from the germline V gene. The CDR3 consists of 16 residues. The CDR3: CASSLVHRGGYYEQYF. The DNA for the CDR3 is TGTGCCAGCAGCTTAGTTCACAGGGGGGGTTACTACGAGCAGTACTTC.

The chain is built from TRBV7-9 and TRBJ2-5; D is undetermined. The closer fit of TRBJ2-7 to the DNA end suggests the J call may be wrong. This CDR3 comprises 13 residues. Per the germline V gene, CDR1 is SEHNR and CDR2 is FQNEAQ (reference sequence). The CDR3, as DNA: TGTGCCAGCAGCCCAACCGACAACTACGAGCAGTACTTC. This translates into CASSPTDNYEQYF.

The J gene is TRBJ1-5, the V gene TRBV28, with 8 nucleotides matching TRBD1. The germline V gene encodes CDR1 MDHEN and CDR2 SYDVKM. J gave up 13 bases and V 3 bases, and 8 bases lay outside the gene matches. The CDR3 is made up of 13 amino acids. In DNA, the CDR3 is TGTGCCAGCAGTTTGGAGGGACAGGTGGTACAGCATTTT. Translating gives CASSLEGQVVQHF.

This clonotype came up a few times. This sequence joins TRBV2 and TRBJ2-1; tentative D call: TRBD1 (5 bases). Trimming took off 3 bases at V and 8 bases at J, with 17 bases between the two ends. Germline V gene data show CDR1 as SNHLY and CDR2 as FYNNEI. The CDR3 covers 15 residues. CDR3 region: CASSEGLGFSDEQFF. The CDR3 coding sequence is TGTGCCAGCAGTGAGGGGCTAGGGTTTTCGGATGAGCAGTTCTTC.

The chain couples TRBV30 to TRBJ1-2, with D possibly matching TRBD1 (6 bases). The CDR3 length is 14 residues. V was shortened by 3 bases and J by 2 bases, with 13 bases between the two germline ends. In germline, CDR1 is GTSNPN, CDR2 SVGIG (reference sequence). The CDR3 loop is CAWRQGTNNYGYTF. The CDR3 DNA sequence: TGTGCCTGGAGGCAGGGGACGAACAACTATGGCTACACCTTC.

This clonotype was recorded a few times. One end of the junction varies from germline; a read error may be responsible. The V call is TRBV12-3 or TRBV12-4, the J call TRBJ2-7; D might be TRBD2 (7 bases). This CDR3 has 15 residues. The CDR3 DNA reads as TGTGCCAGCACTTTAAGAGGCGGGGGCCCCTACGAGCAGTACTTC. This translates into CASTLRGGGPYEQYF.

The V and J genes are TRBV28 and TRBJ2-5; no firm D call. With 5 bases removed from V and 3 bases from J, the gap between germline ends came to 7 bases. Germline CDR1 and CDR2: MDHEN and SYDVKM. The CDR3 runs to 12 residues. CDR3 loop: CASSRTKETQYF. As DNA, the CDR3 is TGTGCCAGCAGTCGGACCAAAGAGACCCAGTACTTC.

On this clonotype itself: The junction departs from germline at one end; a sequencing error may be responsible. V usage is TRBV2 and J usage is TRBJ2-4; possibly TRBD1 for D (5 bases). This CDR3 is 13 amino acids long. Germline V gene data show CDR1 as SNHLY and CDR2 as FYNNEI. CDR3 protein: CASKTEAKNSQYF. The CDR3 region has the DNA TGTGCCAGCAAGACAGAAGCCAAAAACAGTCAGTACTTC. The variable domain in full, with the rest retrieved from reference TRBV2 and TRBJ2-4, is EPEVTQTPSHQVTQMGQEVILRCVPISNHLYFYWYRQILGQKVEFLVSFYNNEISEKSEIFDDQFSVERPDGSNFTLKIRSTKLEDSAMYFCASKTEAKNSQYFGAGTRLSVL.